The entry below gives a single T cell receptor beta chain sequence along with its context. The germline gives CDR1 MNHNY, CDR2 SVGAGI (reference sequence). Trimming took 6 bases from V and 2 from J; bases not matched to a gene: 4. This CDR3 is 15 amino acids long. Original methodology: It was from reference gene primer amplification that nucleated cell counts were estimated. TCRdb keeps only in-frame clones here, not all; method: immunoSEQ multiplex PCR. The DNA gave D and trimming, while V, J and clone size come from that table. The sample has around 150,000 clones; 82% are singletons. These data are taken from a study of blood T cell repertoires in COVID-19. Study-level information: COVID-19 samples collected from the United States, Italy and Spain covered acute and convalescent phases. Sources were T cells, B-cell-depleted T cells, or PBMCs; the material itself was cDNA or gDNA.

Recruited during active infection, patients (from Seattle) were subsequently followed longitudinally. Sequencing used peripheral blood. The J gene is TRBJ2-6, the V gene TRBV6-6, with TRBD1 identical over 7 bases. The clonotype originates from a middle-aged woman with COVID-19, enrolled during active disease. The CDR3 nucleotides are TGTGCCAGCAGCCCGACAGGGACTGGGGCCAACGTCCTGACTTTC. As protein: CASSPTGTGANVLTF.